A selection of T cell receptor beta chains follows, all from one sample in a study of T cells after yellow fever vaccination. TCRdb itself ran the 5' RACE reads through MiXCR, one entry per CDR3 protein. The sample yields around 340,000 distinct CDR3 sequences, around 12% seen once. Source: CD4+ T cells sorted from PBMCs, taken 15 days after the yellow fever booster vaccination. The receptors originated from a man younger than 35 who received the YFV17D yellow fever vaccine. Each CDR3 is given with its conserved first and last residue. D genes are given only for firm matches.

D gene: TRBD1
V gene: TRBV5-5
J gene: TRBJ1-2
CDR3 protein: CASSFPGPGTGADGYTF

D gene: -
V gene: TRBV7-2
J gene: TRBJ2-1
CDR3 protein: CASSLVSHEQFF

D gene: TRBD2
V gene: TRBV7-2
J gene: TRBJ2-7
CDR3 protein: CASSLAPAGGREQYF

D gene: -
V gene: TRBV7-3
J gene: TRBJ2-1
CDR3 protein: CASSLSFGGDTDNEQFF

D gene: -
V gene: TRBV5-1
J gene: TRBJ2-7
CDR3 protein: CASSLESGRREQYF

D gene: -
V gene: TRBV7-3
J gene: TRBJ2-5
CDR3 protein: CASSSPDRKETQYF

D gene: TRBD2
V gene: TRBV9
J gene: TRBJ2-7
CDR3 protein: CASSGGTSGPYEQYF

D gene: -
V gene: TRBV4-2
J gene: TRBJ2-5
CDR3 protein: CASSQDRLPEETQYF

D gene: -
V gene: TRBV19
J gene: TRBJ2-1
CDR3 protein: CASREGRGSSYNEQFF

D gene: -
V gene: TRBV20-1
J gene: TRBJ1-6
CDR3 protein: CSAYRDDNSPLHF

D gene: -
V gene: TRBV7-2
J gene: TRBJ2-1
CDR3 protein: CASSSRDRIDEQFF

D gene: TRBD1
V gene: TRBV12-3/TRBV12-4
J gene: TRBJ1-1
CDR3 protein: CASSGQGTEAFF